This T cell receptor beta chain is drawn from a study of CD8+ T cells in alopecia areata. Overall study: Tofacitinib administration persisted for 6 to 18 months, succeeded by 6 months off drug. Study-wide results and caveats: Lesional scalp, notably in alopecia totalis/universalis, had clonality above that of normal scalp.

Specified treatment: oral pan-JAK inhibitor, 5-10 mg twice daily. Alopecia areata patients had lesional scalp punch biopsies and peripheral blood taken from them. A remark on this clone: What it binds is not known.

Sequencing templates came from extracted RNA that was reverse transcribed into cDNA. TCRdb's copy holds only in-frame clones and misses some; the assay was immunoSEQ multiplex PCR. Among around 200,000 clones listed, around half were seen once. V was cut by 4 bases and J by 8 bases, with 18 bases left in between. The germline V gene has CDR1 SGHDN and CDR2 FVKESK. The length of the CDR3 is 15 residues. The chain employs TRBV14 and TRBJ2-1; a weak D match, TRBD2 (6 bases). The clonotype originates from a human donor with alopecia areata. The source was CD8+ T cells sorted from blood, collected at week 24, from a patient treated with tofacitinib. CDR3: CASSLTRGRVYEQFF. CDR3 nucleotide sequence: TGTGCCAGCAGCCTAACGCGGGGTAGGGTGTATGAGCAGTTCTTC.